Shown below are 28 T cell receptor beta chains from a single sample sequenced in a study of shared clonotypes between healthy human individuals. TCRdb's table, derived via immunoSEQ multiplex PCR, lists solely in-frame clones and lacks some. The table has roughly 2,500,000 clones, approximately 93% seen once. The sample was naive CD4+ T cells from PBMCs. As for subset: CD45RA+ positively selected. The receptors were sampled from a man in his late teens or twenties in good health. Some clones in this sample may be carry-over from other donors' samples.

This rearrangement joins TRBV19 to TRBJ1-2; D may be TRBD1 (5 bases). The germline CDR1 and CDR2 sequences are LNHDA and SQIVND (reference sequence). The V and J ends lost 10 bases and 4 bases respectively, with 25 bases between them. This CDR3 region has 16 residues. The CDR3 sequence: CATQRGQSRSVYGYTF. The CDR3 DNA reads as TGTGCCACCCAAAGGGGTCAGTCGAGATCGGTCTATGGCTACACCTTC.

This clone came up once. The CDR3 DNA reads TGTGCCAGCAGTTACGTGGAGGGGTATAACACCGGGGAGCTGTTTTTT. This codes for CASSYVEGYNTGELFF. The chain employs TRBV6-5 and TRBJ2-2; possibly TRBD2 for D (6 bases). This CDR3 has 16 amino acids. The germline gives CDR1 MNHEY, CDR2 SVGAGI. V was pared by 2 bases and J by 2 bases, with 12 bases between.

The V call is TRBV29-1, the J call TRBJ2-6; D call uncertain. Trimming left V 7 bases short and J 11 bases short, with 21 bases between. The length of the CDR3 is 14 residues. Germline V gene lookup returns CDR1 SQVTM and CDR2 ANQGSEA. The CDR3: CSARALGLRDVLTF. For the CDR3, the DNA is TGCAGCGCCAGAGCCTTGGGATTGCGCGACGTCCTGACTTTC. Full variable domain (rest looked up from reference TRBV29-1 and TRBJ2-6): SAVISQKPSRDICQRGTSLTIQCQVDSQVTMMFWYRQQPGQSLTLIATANQGSEATYESGFVIDKFPISRPNLTFSTLTVSNMSPEDSSIYLCSARALGLRDVLTFGAGSRLTVL.

The V and J genes are TRBV7-9 and TRBJ1-6, with 7 bases lining up with TRBD1. This CDR3 contains 15 residues. Trimming cost V 5 bases and J 7 bases; bases outside gene matches: 8. Germline V CDR1 and CDR2: SEHNR, FQNEAQ (reference sequence). CDR3 bases: TGTGCCAGCAGCCAACCGGGACAGCCGAATTCACCCCTCCACTTT. It encodes CASSQPGQPNSPLHF.

The V gene is TRBV28, the J gene TRBJ2-3, with 8 bases lining up with TRBD2. J lost 4 bases, V lost 2 bases, and 5 bases had no gene match. Germline V gene sequence: CDR1 MDHEN, CDR2 SYDVKM. CDR3 length: 15 amino acids. The CDR3 region is CASSLGSGGPDTQYF. The CDR3 region has the DNA TGTGCCAGCAGTTTAGGGTCGGGAGGGCCAGATACGCAGTATTTT.

This clone was detected only a few times. The gene calls are TRBV2 and TRBJ1-5; D gene ambiguous. Deletions cut 6 bases from V and 5 bases from J, with 8 bases between. CDR1 is SNHLY, CDR2 FYNNEI, per germline. This CDR3 has 12 amino acids. The CDR3 bases are TGTGCCAGCAGAGGAGTTGATCAGCCCCAGCATTTT. It yields the protein CASRGVDQPQHF.

The genes are TRBV6-5 and TRBJ2-7; 7 positions agree with TRBD1. The germline V gene encodes CDR1 MNHEY and CDR2 SVGAGI. There are 15 residues in the CDR3. The J segment lost 0 bases and the V segment lost 6 bases, leaving 8 bases of the junction unmatched. In DNA, the CDR3 is TGTGCCAGCAGCTTCGACAGGGCTAGCTCCTACGAGCAGTACTTC. The encoded protein is CASSFDRASSYEQYF.

The rearrangement uses TRBV5-1 and TRBJ2-1; TRBD2 matches 8 bases. After removal of 2 bases from V and 8 bases from J, the junction contained 12 bases not matched to a gene. CDR1 and CDR2 (germline): SGHRS, YFSETQ. The CDR3 totals 16 residues. CDR3 sequence: CASSLSVSGSRDEQFF. Written as DNA, the CDR3 is TGCGCCAGCAGCTTAAGTGTCAGCGGGAGTCGCGATGAGCAGTTCTTC.

The V and J genes are TRBV11-2 and TRBJ2-2, with 12 nucleotides matching TRBD2. Germline V gives CDR1 SGHAT, CDR2 FQNNGV. The CDR3 contains 18 residues. Trimming removed 6 bases from V and 6 bases from J; junction bases left unmatched: 14. CDR3 loop: CASSTGTSGRPYAGELFF. CDR3 bases: TGTGCCAGCAGTACCGGGACTAGCGGGCGTCCGTACGCCGGGGAGCTGTTTTTT.

V usage is TRBV18 and J usage is TRBJ1-3; the D is unclear. CDR3 length equals 14 residues. Trimming stripped 8 bases from V and 5 bases from J, with 16 bases between. The germline CDR1 and CDR2 sequences are KGHSH and LQKENI. CDR3 sequence reads: CASPDLGPRNTIYF. The DNA for the CDR3 is TGTGCCAGCCCAGACCTCGGGCCTAGAAACACCATATATTTT.

This clone was detected only once. V and J are TRBV5-1 and TRBJ2-3; D is perhaps TRBD2 (5 bases). From germline, CDR1 is SGHRS and CDR2 YFSETQ. The CDR3 sequence is 13 residues long. Deletions cut 0 bases from V and 11 bases from J, with 13 bases between. The CDR3 DNA follows: TGCGCCAGCAGCTTGGAGGCGCGGGTTGGGCAGTATTTT. Translation gives CASSLEARVGQYF.

As DNA, the CDR3 is TGTGCCAGCAGGACTGGACTGCTAACCTACGAGCAGTACTTC. Amino acids: CASRTGLLTYEQYF. This chain links TRBV27 with TRBJ2-7, with D maybe TRBD2 (5 bases). CDR3 size: 14 residues. V was pared by 6 bases and J by 2 bases, with 14 bases between. Germline V gene data show CDR1 as MNHEY and CDR2 as SMNVEV (reference sequence).

This clone appeared once. The chain joins TRBV13 to TRBJ2-3, with 7 bases lining up with TRBD2. The CDR3 is made up of 18 amino acids. V shed 1 base and J 3 bases; nucleotides not matched to a gene: 13. Germline V gives CDR1 PRHDT, CDR2 FYEKMQ (reference sequence). The CDR3 bases are TGTGCCAGCAGCTTAGCCTATAGGTGGGAGGGAAAAACAGATACGCAGTATTTT. Translating it yields CASSLAYRWEGKTDTQYF. Full variable domain (outside the CDR3, taken from reference TRBV13 and TRBJ2-3): AAGVIQSPRHLIKEKRETATLKCYPIPRHDTVYWYQQGPGQDPQFLISFYEKMQSDKGSIPDRFSAQQFSDYHSELNMSSLELGDSALYFCASSLAYRWEGKTDTQYFGPGTRLTVL.

The chain carries TRBV7-3 and TRBJ2-1; TRBD2 matches at 14 bases. Germline CDR1 reads SGHTA; CDR2 reads FQGTGA. The CDR3 is 15 amino acids. V was pared by 5 bases and J by 8 bases, with 5 bases of the junction left unmatched. The CDR3: CASSPGTSGSYEQFF. The CDR3, as DNA: TGTGCCAGCAGCCCCGGGACTAGCGGGAGTTATGAGCAGTTCTTC.

The chain couples TRBV7-8 to TRBJ2-7; D unresolved. The CDR3 contains 14 residues. Trimming cost V 4 bases and J 6 bases, with 16 bases left between them. Germline V CDR1 and CDR2: SGHVS, FQNEAQ. CDR3 coding DNA: TGTGCCAGCAGCTCCAAGCCTTTCGCCCGCGAGCAGTACTTC. Translation gives CASSSKPFAREQYF. Full variable domain (remainder filled in from reference TRBV7-8 and TRBJ2-7): GAGVSQSPRYKVAKRGQDVALRCDPISGHVSLFWYQQALGQGPEFLTYFQNEAQLDKSGLPSDRFFAERPEGSVSTLKIQRTQQEDSAVYLCASSSKPFAREQYFGPGTRLTVT.

Here the CDR3 DNA reads TGTGCCAGCAGTTTATGGTTGGGTCGACAGGCGTTACCGAGCTCCTACAATGAGCAGTTCTTC. Encoded protein: CASSLWLGRQALPSSYNEQFF. The rearrangement links TRBV28 to TRBJ2-1; TRBD1 might be the D (6 bases). Germline lookup yields CDR1 MDHEN and CDR2 SYDVKM. The CDR3 sequence is 21 residues long. V lost 0 bases, J lost 0 bases, and 24 bases lay in between.

The chain is built from TRBV10-3 and TRBJ1-1, with 8 bases identical to TRBD1. V was clipped by 6 bases and J by 0 bases; unmatched bases: 9. This CDR3 contains 16 residues. Germline V gene sequence: CDR1 ENHRY, CDR2 SYGVKD. Here the CDR3 DNA reads TGTGCCATCAGAGTACAGGGGGGAAGGGTGAACACTGAAGCTTTCTTT. This codes for CAIRVQGGRVNTEAFF.

J is TRBJ2-2 and V is TRBV30, with 15 bases aligning to TRBD2. The CDR3 covers 19 residues. Germline trimming cut 0 bases from V and 4 bases from J; bases unmatched to any gene: 9. Germline loops: CDR1 GTSNPN, CDR2 SVGIG (reference sequence). The CDR3 spells CAWSVLGLAGGWGTGELFF. CDR3 sequence (DNA): TGTGCCTGGAGTGTCCTGGGACTAGCGGGAGGATGGGGCACCGGGGAGCTGTTTTTT.

This clone was detected only once. The CDR3 region is CASSVESSGVTDTQYF. The CDR3 DNA reads as TGTGCCAGCAGCGTAGAATCGTCGGGAGTGACAGATACGCAGTATTTT. The rearrangement links TRBV9 to TRBJ2-3; perhaps TRBD2 as D (6 bases). This CDR3 spans 16 amino acids. The germline V gene has CDR1 SGDLS and CDR2 YYNGEE. Trimming took 0 bases from V and 3 from J, leaving 14 bases between them.

The chain uses TRBV5-6 and TRBJ2-5; a weak D match, TRBD2 (5 bases). Germline V gene data show CDR1 as SGHDT and CDR2 as YYEEEE. The CDR3 is 14 amino acids. The germline V and J ends were trimmed by 2 bases and 5 bases, with 13 bases remaining between them. CDR3 loop: CASSFTGSRETQYF. The CDR3 DNA sequence: TGTGCCAGCAGCTTTACGGGGAGTCGGGAGACCCAGTACTTC. The entire variable domain, with the rest obtained from reference TRBV5-6 and TRBJ2-5, is as follows: DAGVTQSPTHLIKTRGQQVTLRCSPKSGHDTVSWYQQALGQGPQFIFQYYEEEERQRGNFPDRFSGHQFPNYSSELNVNALLLGDSALYLCASSFTGSRETQYFGPGTRLLVL.

CDR3 residues: CASSSTGPGTEAFF. For the CDR3, the DNA is TGTGCCAGCAGCTCGACAGGGCCCGGCACTGAAGCTTTCTTT. The gene calls are TRBV7-9 and TRBJ1-1; 7 positions match TRBD1. V shed 4 bases and J 4 bases; nucleotides not matched to a gene: 6. The germline V gene encodes CDR1 SEHNR and CDR2 FQNEAQ (reference sequence). This CDR3 has 14 residues.

The rearrangement uses TRBV6-1 and TRBJ2-3; D not resolved. The CDR3 runs to 12 residues. Trimming pared 6 bases from V and 5 bases from J, leaving 9 bases between. From germline, CDR1 is MNHNS and CDR2 SASEGT. The CDR3 coding sequence is TGTGCCAGCAGGGACCCCGGAGATACGCAGTATTTT. Translated, it gives CASRDPGDTQYF.

The genes are TRBV9 and TRBJ2-1; D could derive from TRBD1 or TRBD2 (5 bases each). V lost 7 bases and J lost 3, with 11 bases in between. Germline CDR1 reads SGDLS; CDR2 reads YYNGEE. This CDR3 has 13 residues. CDR3 bases: TGTGCCAGCTCGGGGACGAGCTACAATGAGCAGTTCTTC. It is translated as CASSGTSYNEQFF.

This chain uses TRBV5-1 with TRBJ1-2; D gene unclear. Trimming removed 3 bases at V and 3 bases at J, with 15 bases between. Germline CDR1 and CDR2: SGHRS and YFSETQ. There are 15 residues in the CDR3. CDR3 amino acids: CASSSSSGSDYGYTF. CDR3 coding DNA: TGCGCCAGCAGCTCGTCTTCAGGATCGGACTATGGCTACACCTTC.

The genes are TRBV5-1 and TRBJ2-2, with D possibly being TRBD2 (5 bases). The CDR3 length is 15 residues. The V and J ends lost 2 bases and 4 bases respectively, with 12 bases between them. Germline V CDR1 and CDR2: SGHRS, YFSETQ. CDR3 protein: CASSFIGVATGELFF. As DNA, the CDR3 is TGCGCCAGCAGCTTCATCGGGGTAGCCACCGGGGAGCTGTTTTTT. Filled out from reference TRBV5-1 and TRBJ2-2, the complete variable domain reads KAGVTQTPRYLIKTRGQQVTLSCSPISGHRSVSWYQQTPGQGLQFLFEYFSETQRNKGNFPGRFSGRQFSNSRSEMNVSTLELGDSALYLCASSFIGVATGELFFGEGSRLTVL.

The J gene is TRBJ1-2, the V gene TRBV2, with a weak D call TRBD1 (6 bases). Germline V lookup: CDR1 SNHLY, CDR2 FYNNEI. The V end was cut by 5 bases, the J end by 4 bases, with 14 bases between. The CDR3 is made up of 14 amino acids. The CDR3 sequence: CASSRDNRGYGYTF. CDR3 coding DNA: TGTGCCAGCAGTAGGGACAATCGGGGCTATGGCTACACCTTC.

V gene TRBV5-6 combines with J gene TRBJ2-7, with 16 bases fitting TRBD2. The CDR3 is 19 amino acids. V lost 0 bases, J lost 2 bases, and 8 bases stayed unmatched. The germline CDR1 and CDR2 sequences are SGHDT and YYEEEE. The CDR3 here is CASSLGKGTSGRAPYEQYF. CDR3 nucleotide sequence: TGTGCCAGCAGCTTGGGGAAGGGGACTAGCGGGAGGGCCCCCTACGAGCAGTACTTC.

V gene TRBV27 combines with J gene TRBJ2-7; unclear D gene. Germline V gene data show CDR1 as MNHEY and CDR2 as SMNVEV (reference sequence). Trimming removed 5 bases from V and 2 bases from J, with 13 bases in between. This CDR3 has 14 residues. CDR3 bases: TGTGCCAGCAGTCCCCTTGGGTATACCTACGAGCAGTACTTC. It specifies CASSPLGYTYEQYF.